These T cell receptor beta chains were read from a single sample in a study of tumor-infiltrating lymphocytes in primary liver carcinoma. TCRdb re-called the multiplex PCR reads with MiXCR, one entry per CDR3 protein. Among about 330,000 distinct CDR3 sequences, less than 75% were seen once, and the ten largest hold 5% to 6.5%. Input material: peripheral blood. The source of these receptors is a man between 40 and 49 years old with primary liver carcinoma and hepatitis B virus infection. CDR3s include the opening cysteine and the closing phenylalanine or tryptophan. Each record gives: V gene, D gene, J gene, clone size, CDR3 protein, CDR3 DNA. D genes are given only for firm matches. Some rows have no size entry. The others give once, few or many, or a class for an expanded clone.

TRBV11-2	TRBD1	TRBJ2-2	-	CASSPTGASTGEPFF	TGTGCCAGCAGCCCGACAGGGGCCAGCACAGGGGAGCCGTTTTTT
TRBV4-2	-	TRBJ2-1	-	CASSQVPSNYNKQFF	TGTGCCAGCAGCCAAGTGCCTAGCAACTACAATAAGCAGTTCTTC
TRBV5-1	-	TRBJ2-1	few	CASSLVLRGNEQFF	TGCGCCAGCAGCTTGGTGCTGCGGGGTAATGAGCAGTTCTTC
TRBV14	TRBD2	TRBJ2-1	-	CASSQPSGRSGEQFF	TGTGCCAGCAGCCAACCTAGCGGGAGATCCGGTGAGCAGTTCTTC
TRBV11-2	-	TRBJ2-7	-	CASCWHPGHGVPSSYEQYF	TGTGCCAGCTGCTGGCACCCGGGACATGGTGTTCCGAGCTCCTACGAGCAGTACTTC
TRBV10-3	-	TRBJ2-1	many	CAISESEGVEQFF	TGTGCCATCAGTGAGTCGGAGGGAGTGGAGCAGTTCTTC
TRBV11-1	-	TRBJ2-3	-	CASSPDRGEGTDTQYF	TGTGCCAGCAGCCCCGACCGTGGAGAGGGCACTGATACGCAGTATTTT
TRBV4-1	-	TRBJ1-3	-	CASTQDSGHTIYF	TGCGCCAGCACCCAAGATTCGGGCCACACCATATATTTT
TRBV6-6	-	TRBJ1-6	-	CASSLGRSISPLRF	TGTGCCAGCAGTTTGGGCAGGAGTATTTCACCCCTCCGCTTT
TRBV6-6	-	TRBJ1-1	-	CASIGGPTLNTEAFF	TGTGCCAGCATAGGGGGACCAACTCTGAACACTGAAGCTTTCTTT
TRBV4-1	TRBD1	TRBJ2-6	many	CASSRPGQDISGANVLTF	TGCGCCAGCAGCCGACCGGGACAGGATATCTCTGGGGCCAACGTCCTGACTTTC
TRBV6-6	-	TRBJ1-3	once	CASSISWDTVRGNTIYF	TGTGCCAGCAGTATTTCCTGGGACACGGTGAGAGGAAACACCATATATTTT
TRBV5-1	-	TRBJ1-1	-	CASSWDGNTEVFF	TGCGCCAGCAGCTGGGACGGGAACACTGAAGTTTTCTTT
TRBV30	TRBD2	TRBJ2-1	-	CVWASGSFKEQFF	TGTGTCTGGGCTAGCGGGAGTTTCAAGGAGCAGTTCTTC
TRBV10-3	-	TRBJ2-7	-	CAISESEYERYF	TGTGCCATCAGTGAGTCGGAGTACGAGCGGTACTTC
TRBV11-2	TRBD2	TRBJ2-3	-	CASSLMRGGTDTQYF	TGTGCCAGCAGCTTAATGCGGGGGGGCACAGATACCCAGTATTTT
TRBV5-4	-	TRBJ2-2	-	CASSLNGRTSKGTGELFF	TGTGCCAGCAGCTTAAACGGCCGCACTAGCAAGGGAACCGGGGAGCTGTTTTTT
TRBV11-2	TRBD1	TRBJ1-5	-	CVSSPQGGQPQHF	TGTGTCAGCAGCCCACAGGGGGGTCAGCCCCAACATTTT
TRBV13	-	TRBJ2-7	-	CASSLGRTGSSYEQYF	TGTGCCAGCAGCTTAGGCCGAACCGGGAGCTCCTACGAGCAGTACTTC